The sequence of this T cell receptor (beta chain) was determined in a study of cytomegalovirus exposure and HLA in healthy donors. PCR primers comprised 60 Vbeta and 13 Jbeta primers. The method was immunoSEQ multiplex PCR; TCRdb's version includes in-frame clones alone and lacks a portion of them. The sample contains tens of thousands of clones, about 75% of which appear only once. Looked up from germline, CDR1 is LGHNA and CDR2 is YSLEER. V gave up 0 bases and J gave up 5 bases, with 16 bases separating them. This CDR3 has 17 residues. Donors were nominally healthy when sampled, though unrecorded immune exposures were likely. This clone was recorded once. As yet, its antigen is unknown. Overall study findings and caveats: Rare TCR sequences dominated, though some public TCRs recurred in many donors. TCR beta chains associated with HLA were, in a later analysis, more clonally expanded than equally common others.

The sample consisted of PBMCs. The chain couples TRBV4-3 to TRBJ1-4, with D tentatively TRBD1 (6 bases). This sequence originates from a female donor in good health and CMV-seronegative. Written as DNA, the CDR3 is TGCGCCAGCAGCCAAGAATACGCCGGGGGGACAAATGAAAAACTGTTTTTT. Its translation: CASSQEYAGGTNEKLFF.